This T cell receptor beta chain comes out of a study of blood T cell repertoires in COVID-19. Whole-study context: Specimens from acute and convalescent COVID-19 originated in the United States, Italy and Spain. PBMCs, B-cell-depleted T cells, or T cells provided the cDNA or gDNA that made up the material.

Germline V gene lookup returns CDR1 SGHTA and CDR2 FQGTGA. Trimming cost V 6 bases and J 1 base, with 15 bases left between them. This CDR3 region has 16 residues. As handled by the study authors: Amplification of reference gene primers was used by the study to estimate nucleated cell counts. Produced via immunoSEQ multiplex PCR; TCRdb's table is partial and in-frame only. For V, J and clone size, that table is used; D and trimming come from the DNA. The sample shows about 89,000 clones, around 90% of them seen only once. V is TRBV7-3 and J is TRBJ2-2; a possible D gene is TRBD2 (6 bases). The TCR originated in a male donor with acute or convalescent COVID-19. Sequenced input: peripheral blood. The CDR3: CASSPNPRGNTGELFF. Written as DNA, the CDR3 is TGTGCCAGCAGTCCGAACCCGCGGGGGAACACCGGGGAGCTGTTTTTT.